The following is a TCR beta chain sequence with its context. The CDR3 runs 16 residues. Germline V gives CDR1 KGHSH, CDR2 LQKENI. V shed 3 bases, J shed 2 bases, and the junction held 8 bases outside the gene matches. The T cells that were sequenced for TCR beta were CD8+ and CD4+ cells from blood. Healthy donors formed controls matched for age and sex. TEMRA cells were FACS-enriched, while CD8+ and CD4+ T cells were negatively isolated. RNA amounts of 0.5 to 1 ug underwent reverse transcription with random hexamers. Amplification of TCR beta CDR3 across 54 Vbeta and 13 Jbeta was performed with immunoSEQ multiplex PCR. MiXCR was run by TCRdb on the immunoSEQ multiplex PCR reads, yielding one entry per CDR3 protein. The sample holds roughly 80,000 distinct CDR3 sequences, just under 95% seen once. The data belong to a study of CD8 T cells in Susac syndrome.

What was sequenced was CD8+ T cells from PBMCs. This TCR came from a human donor in good health. The chain carries TRBV18 and TRBJ2-7, with TRBD2 identical over 9 bases. CDR3 region: CASSPSGGTLPYEQYF. The CDR3 coding sequence is TGTGCCAGCTCACCGAGCGGGGGGACCCTACCCTACGAGCAGTACTTC.